The source of this TCR beta chain is a study of blood T cells in healthy people across ages. Comment on this clonotype: Its antigen remains unidentified.

This CDR3 comprises 15 residues. V was trimmed by 3 bases and J by 3 bases, leaving 12 bases between them. CDR1 and CDR2 (germline): LNHNV, YYDKDF (reference sequence). Overall study results and limits: It was found that TCR beta diversity correlated strongly with the percentage of naive T cells. The unknown donor CMV status may have confounded expanded clonotype changes.

A second PCR of roughly 6 to 12 cycles used a sample-barcoded 5' primer and a J-beta primer mix. Every sample gave at least 2.5 million paired-end reads containing CDR3. Via MiXCR, TCRdb re-called the 5' RACE reads, giving one row per CDR3 protein. Found here are roughly 550,000 distinct CDR3 sequences, around 24% of them singletons; the top ten hold just over 8.5%. A further study also used this sample, focusing on T cells of mothers and their children. As that report states: Slightly higher overlap, not significant, was seen in related mother-child pairs than in unrelated pairs.

The receptor was derived from a boy between 10 and 17 years old in good health. The chain joins TRBV15 to TRBJ2-1; D not resolved. The sequenced material came from blood. CDR3: CATSRVSQNYNEQFF. DNA for the CDR3: TGTGCCACCAGCAGGGTCTCTCAAAACTACAATGAGCAGTTCTTC.